This TCR beta chain was observed in a study of CXCR3-negative and CXCR3-positive naive CD8 T cells. This CDR3 spans 18 amino acids. Germline V gene sequence: CDR1 PRHDT, CDR2 FYEKMQ (reference sequence). TRB cDNA was prepared as libraries by UMI-labeled 5' RACE. TCRdb reprocessed the 5' RACE reads; each CDR3 protein has one entry and no DNA is given. The sample totals tens of thousands of distinct CDR3 sequences. As to this clonotype: The antigen is unknown.

Study outcomes and limitations: Memory cells diverged, while naive CXCR3-positive and CXCR3-negative cells had similar TRBV-TRBJ usage.

The rearrangement joins TRBV13 to TRBJ1-1; TCRdb names TRBD1, which stays unverified in the absence of DNA. The sample comprised memory CD8+ T cells from blood. This sequence originates from a human donor in good health. Some clones in this sample may be carry-over from other donors' samples. The CDR3 here is CASSLGFARGGGNTEAFF. The full variable domain, its missing parts supplied by reference TRBV13 and TRBJ1-1, is AAGVIQSPRHLIKEKRETATLKCYPIPRHDTVYWYQQGPGQDPQFLISFYEKMQSDKGSIPDRFSAQQFSDYHSELNMSSLELGDSALYFCASSLGFARGGGNTEAFFGQGTRLTVV.